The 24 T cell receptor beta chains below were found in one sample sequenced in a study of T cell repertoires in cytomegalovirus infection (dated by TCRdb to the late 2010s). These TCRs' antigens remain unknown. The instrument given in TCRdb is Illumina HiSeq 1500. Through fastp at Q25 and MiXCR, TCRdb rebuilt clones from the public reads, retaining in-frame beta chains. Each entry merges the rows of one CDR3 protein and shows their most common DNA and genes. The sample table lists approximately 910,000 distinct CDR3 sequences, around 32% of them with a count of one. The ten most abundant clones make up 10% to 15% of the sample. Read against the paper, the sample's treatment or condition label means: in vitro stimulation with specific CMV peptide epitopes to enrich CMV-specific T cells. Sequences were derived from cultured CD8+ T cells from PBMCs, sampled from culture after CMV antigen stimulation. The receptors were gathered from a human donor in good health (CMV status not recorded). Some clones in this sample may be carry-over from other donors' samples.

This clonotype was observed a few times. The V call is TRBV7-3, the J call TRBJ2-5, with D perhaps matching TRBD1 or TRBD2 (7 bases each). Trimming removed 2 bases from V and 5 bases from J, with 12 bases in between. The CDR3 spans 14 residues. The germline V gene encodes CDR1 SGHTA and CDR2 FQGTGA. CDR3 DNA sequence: TGTGCCAGCAGCTTACAGGGGGGGCCCGAGACCCAGTACTTC. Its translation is CASSLQGGPETQYF.

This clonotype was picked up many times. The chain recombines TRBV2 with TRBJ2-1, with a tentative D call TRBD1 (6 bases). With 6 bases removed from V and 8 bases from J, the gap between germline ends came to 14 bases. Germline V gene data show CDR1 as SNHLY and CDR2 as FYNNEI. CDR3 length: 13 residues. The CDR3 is CASRSTGSDEQFF. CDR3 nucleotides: TGTGCCAGCAGATCAACAGGGTCCGATGAGCAGTTCTTC. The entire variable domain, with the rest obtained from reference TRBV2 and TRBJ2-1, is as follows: EPEVTQTPSHQVTQMGQEVILRCVPISNHLYFYWYRQILGQKVEFLVSFYNNEISEKSEIFDDQFSVERPDGSNFTLKIRSTKLEDSAMYFCASRSTGSDEQFFGPGTRLTVL.

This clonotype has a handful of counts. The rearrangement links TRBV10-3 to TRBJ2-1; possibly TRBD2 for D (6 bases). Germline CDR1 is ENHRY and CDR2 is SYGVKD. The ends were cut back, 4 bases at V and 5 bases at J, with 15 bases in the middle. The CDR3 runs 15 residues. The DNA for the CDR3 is TGTGCCATCAGTGTCCCCCCCGCGGGAAACAATGAGCAGTTCTTC. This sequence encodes CAISVPPAGNNEQFF.

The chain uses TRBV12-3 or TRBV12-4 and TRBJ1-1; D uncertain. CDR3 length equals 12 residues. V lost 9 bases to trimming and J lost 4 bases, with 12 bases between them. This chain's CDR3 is CASTQIATEAFF. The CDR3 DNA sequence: TGTGCCAGTACCCAAATCGCCACTGAAGCTTTCTTT.

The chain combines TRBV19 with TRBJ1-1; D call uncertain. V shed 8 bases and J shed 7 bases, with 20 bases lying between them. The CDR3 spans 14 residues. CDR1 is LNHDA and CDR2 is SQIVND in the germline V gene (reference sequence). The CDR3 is CASAERGKMFEAFF. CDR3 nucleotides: TGTGCCAGTGCCGAACGCGGAAAGATGTTTGAAGCTTTCTTT.

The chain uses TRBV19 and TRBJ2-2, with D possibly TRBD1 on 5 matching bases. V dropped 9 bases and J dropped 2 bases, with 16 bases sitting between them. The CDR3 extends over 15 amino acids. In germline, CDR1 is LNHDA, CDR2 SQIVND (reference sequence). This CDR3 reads CASRFFRVNTGELFF. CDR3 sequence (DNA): TGTGCCAGCCGCTTCTTCAGGGTTAACACCGGGGAGCTGTTTTTT.

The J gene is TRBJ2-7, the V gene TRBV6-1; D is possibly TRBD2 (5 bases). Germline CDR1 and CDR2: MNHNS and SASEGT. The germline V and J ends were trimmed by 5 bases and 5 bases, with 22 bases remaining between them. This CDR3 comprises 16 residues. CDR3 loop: CASSFNRGRGFHEQYV. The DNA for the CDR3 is TGTGCCAGCAGTTTTAATCGAGGTCGGGGATTCCACGAGCAGTACGTC.

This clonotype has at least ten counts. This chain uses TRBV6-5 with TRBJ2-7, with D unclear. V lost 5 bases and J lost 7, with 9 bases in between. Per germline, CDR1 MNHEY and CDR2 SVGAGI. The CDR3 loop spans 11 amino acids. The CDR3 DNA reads TGTGCCAGCAGTGCCTGGGGTGAGCAGTACTTC. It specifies CASSAWGEQYF.

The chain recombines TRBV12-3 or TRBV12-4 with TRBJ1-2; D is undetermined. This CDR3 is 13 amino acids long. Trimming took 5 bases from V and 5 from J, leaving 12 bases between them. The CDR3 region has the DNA TGTGCCAGCAGTCCCCCCACTTGGTATGGCTACACCTTC. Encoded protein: CASSPPTWYGYTF.

CDR3 in DNA: TGTGCCAGCAGCCTGGACAGTTTCTACGAGCAGTACGTC. Translating it yields CASSLDSFYEQYV. This rearrangement joins TRBV7-9 to TRBJ2-7; TRBD1 is a possible D gene (6 bases). V lost 5 bases and J 3 bases, leaving 11 bases between the germline ends. Germline CDR1 reads SEHNR; CDR2 reads FQNEAQ (reference sequence). The CDR3 loop spans 13 amino acids.

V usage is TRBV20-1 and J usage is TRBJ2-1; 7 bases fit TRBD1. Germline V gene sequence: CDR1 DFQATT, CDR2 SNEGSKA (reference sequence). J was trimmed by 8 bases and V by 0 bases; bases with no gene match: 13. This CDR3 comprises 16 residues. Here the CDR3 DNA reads TGCAGTGCTAGAGATATAGACAGGGACCGTGGGGATGAGCAGTTCTTC. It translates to CSARDIDRDRGDEQFF.

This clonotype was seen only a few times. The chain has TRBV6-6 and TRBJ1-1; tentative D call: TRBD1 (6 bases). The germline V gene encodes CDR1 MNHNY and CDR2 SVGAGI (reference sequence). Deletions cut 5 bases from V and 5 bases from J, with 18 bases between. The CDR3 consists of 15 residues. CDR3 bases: TGTGCCAGCAGTGACAGGTCCAGGGGAGAGACTGAAGCTTTCTTT. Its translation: CASSDRSRGETEAFF.

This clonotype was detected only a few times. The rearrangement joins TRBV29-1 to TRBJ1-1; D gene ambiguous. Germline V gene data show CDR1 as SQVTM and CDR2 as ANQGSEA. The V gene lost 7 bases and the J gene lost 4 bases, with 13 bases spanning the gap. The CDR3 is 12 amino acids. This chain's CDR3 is CSDFDGGTEAFF. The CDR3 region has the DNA TGCAGCGACTTTGACGGTGGCACTGAAGCTTTCTTT.

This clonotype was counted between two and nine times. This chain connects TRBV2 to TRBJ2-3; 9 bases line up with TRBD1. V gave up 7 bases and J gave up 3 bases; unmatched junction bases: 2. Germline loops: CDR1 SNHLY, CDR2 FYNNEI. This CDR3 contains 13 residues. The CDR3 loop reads CASIDRGTDTQYF. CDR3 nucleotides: TGTGCCAGCATTGACAGGGGGACAGATACGCAGTATTTT.

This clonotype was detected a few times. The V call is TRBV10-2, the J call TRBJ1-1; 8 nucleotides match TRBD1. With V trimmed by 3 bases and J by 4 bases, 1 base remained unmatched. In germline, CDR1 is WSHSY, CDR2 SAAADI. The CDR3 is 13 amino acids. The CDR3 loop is CASSDDRGTEAFF. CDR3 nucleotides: TGCGCCAGCAGTGATGACAGGGGCACTGAAGCTTTCTTT.

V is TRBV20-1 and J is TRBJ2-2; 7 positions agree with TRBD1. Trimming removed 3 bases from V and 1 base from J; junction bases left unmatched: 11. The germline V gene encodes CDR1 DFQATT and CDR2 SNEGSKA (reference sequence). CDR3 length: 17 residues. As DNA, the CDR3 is TGCAGTGCTAGTCGCCGGGACAGAAGGCTGAACACCGGGGAGCTGTTTTTT. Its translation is CSASRRDRRLNTGELFF.

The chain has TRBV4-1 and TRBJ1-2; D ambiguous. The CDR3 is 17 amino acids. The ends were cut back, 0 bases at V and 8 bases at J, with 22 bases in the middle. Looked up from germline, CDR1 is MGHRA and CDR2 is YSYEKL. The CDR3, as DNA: TGCGCCAGCAGCCAAGATTCCAGACGGATAGAAATCCAGGGCTACACCTTC. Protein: CASSQDSRRIEIQGYTF.

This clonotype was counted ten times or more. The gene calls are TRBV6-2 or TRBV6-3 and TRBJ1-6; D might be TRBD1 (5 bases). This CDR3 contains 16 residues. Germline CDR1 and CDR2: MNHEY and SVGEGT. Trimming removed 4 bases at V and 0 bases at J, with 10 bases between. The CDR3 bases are TGTGCCAGCAGTTTGGGGACGAGCTCCTATAATTCACCCCTCCACTTT. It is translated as CASSLGTSSYNSPLHF.

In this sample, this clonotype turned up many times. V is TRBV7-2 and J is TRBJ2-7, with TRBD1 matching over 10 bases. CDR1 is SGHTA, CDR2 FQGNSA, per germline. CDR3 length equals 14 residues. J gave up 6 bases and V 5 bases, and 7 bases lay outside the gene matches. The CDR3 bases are TGTGCCAGCAGCCTCCGGGACAGGGGCGGCGAGCAGTACGTC. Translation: CASSLRDRGGEQYV.

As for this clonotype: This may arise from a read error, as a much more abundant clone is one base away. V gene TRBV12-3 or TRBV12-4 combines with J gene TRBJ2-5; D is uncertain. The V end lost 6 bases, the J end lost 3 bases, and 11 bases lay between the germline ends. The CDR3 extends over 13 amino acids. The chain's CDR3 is CASSRQTKETQYF. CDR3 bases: TGTGCCAGCAGCCGACAAACTAAAGAGACCCAGTACTTC.

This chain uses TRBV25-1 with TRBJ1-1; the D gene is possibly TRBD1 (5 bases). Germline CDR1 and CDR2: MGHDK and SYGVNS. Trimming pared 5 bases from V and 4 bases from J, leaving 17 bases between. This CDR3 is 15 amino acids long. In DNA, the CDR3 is TGTGCCAGCAGTTCGGTCCCAGGTGGGGGCACTGAAGCTTTCTTT. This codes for CASSSVPGGGTEAFF.

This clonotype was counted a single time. Here the CDR3 DNA reads TGTGCCAGCAGCGAGACAGGGGGTATAAAAAAACTGTTTTTT. The encoded protein is CASSETGGIKKLFF. The chain has TRBV28 and TRBJ1-4, with 9 bases matching TRBD1. The CDR3 runs 14 residues. The germline V gene has CDR1 MDHEN and CDR2 SYDVKM. V lost 6 bases and J lost 9; bases outside the gene matches: 8.

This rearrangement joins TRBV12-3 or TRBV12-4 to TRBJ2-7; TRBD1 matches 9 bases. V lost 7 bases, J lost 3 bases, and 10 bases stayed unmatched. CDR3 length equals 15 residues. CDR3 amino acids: CASNDRGQGHYEQYF. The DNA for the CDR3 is TGTGCCAGCAACGATCGAGGACAGGGGCACTACGAGCAGTACTTC.

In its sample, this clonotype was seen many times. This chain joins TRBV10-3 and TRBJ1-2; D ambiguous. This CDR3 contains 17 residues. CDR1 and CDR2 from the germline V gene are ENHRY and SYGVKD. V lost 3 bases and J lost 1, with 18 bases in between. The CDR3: CAISDPVTRSVNYGYTF. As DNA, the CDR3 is TGTGCCATCAGTGACCCCGTCACAAGGTCCGTTAACTATGGCTACACCTTC.